This TCR beta chain was recovered during a study of neurological immune-mediated disorders. This clonotype was seen ten or more times. The target antigen is unknown. Overall study findings and caveats: The greatest TCR clonal expansion occurred in HTLV-1-associated myelopathy and the least in multiple sclerosis, which fell below healthy controls.

TCRdb used MiXCR to reprocess the 5' RACE reads, holding one entry per CDR3 protein. This sample carries tens of thousands of distinct CDR3 sequences, roughly 10% of them seen once, and the ten largest clones take about 6.3%. The time point was: longitudinal time-point 1 (baseline). The starting material, 2 million PBMCs stored at -80 C, gave rise to the unsorted libraries. Germline-derived CDR1 and CDR2 are DFQATT and SNEGSKA (reference sequence). V was pared by 3 bases and J by 5 bases, with 14 bases of the junction left unmatched. CDR3 length: 17 residues. The sequence was collected from a male donor with HTLV-1-associated myelopathy (HAM/TSP). V and J are TRBV20-1 and TRBJ2-3; 10 bases are a match to TRBD2. Sample: PBMCs. For the CDR3, the DNA is TGCAGTGCTAGCGGTAGCGGGGGGTGGGGAGGAAGAGATACGCAGTATTTT. It yields the protein CSASGSGGWGGRDTQYF.